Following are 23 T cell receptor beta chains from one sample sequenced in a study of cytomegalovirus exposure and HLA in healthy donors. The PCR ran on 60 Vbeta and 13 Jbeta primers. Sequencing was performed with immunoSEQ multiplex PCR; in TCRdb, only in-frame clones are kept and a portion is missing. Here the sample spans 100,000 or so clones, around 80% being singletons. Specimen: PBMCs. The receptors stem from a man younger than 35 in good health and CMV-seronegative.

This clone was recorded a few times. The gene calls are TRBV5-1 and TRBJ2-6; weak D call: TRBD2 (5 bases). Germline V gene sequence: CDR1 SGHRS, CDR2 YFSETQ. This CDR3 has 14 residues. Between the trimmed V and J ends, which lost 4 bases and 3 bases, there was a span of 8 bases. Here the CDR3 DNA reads TGCGCCAGCAGCGGGAGCCATGGGGCCAACGTCCTGACTTTC. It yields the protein CASSGSHGANVLTF.

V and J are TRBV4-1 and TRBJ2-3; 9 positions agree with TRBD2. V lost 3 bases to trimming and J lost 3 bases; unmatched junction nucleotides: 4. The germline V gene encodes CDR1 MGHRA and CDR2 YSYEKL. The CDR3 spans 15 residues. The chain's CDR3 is CASSQSGRSTDTQYF. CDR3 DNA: TGCGCCAGCAGCCAGAGCGGGAGGTCGACAGATACGCAGTATTTT.

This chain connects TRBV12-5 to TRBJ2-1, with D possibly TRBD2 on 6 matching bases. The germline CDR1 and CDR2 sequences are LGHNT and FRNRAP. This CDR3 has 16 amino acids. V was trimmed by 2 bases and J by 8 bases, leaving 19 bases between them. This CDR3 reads CASGLSGSGISHEQFF. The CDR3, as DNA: TGTGCTAGTGGTTTGTCTGGTAGCGGAATATCTCATGAGCAGTTCTTC.

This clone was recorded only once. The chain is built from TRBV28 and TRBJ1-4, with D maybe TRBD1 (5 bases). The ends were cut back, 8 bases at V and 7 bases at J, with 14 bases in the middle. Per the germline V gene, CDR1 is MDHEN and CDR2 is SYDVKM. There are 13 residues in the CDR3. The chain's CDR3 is CASEPGGGEKLFF. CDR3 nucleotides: TGTGCCAGCGAACCGGGGGGAGGTGAAAAACTGTTTTTT.

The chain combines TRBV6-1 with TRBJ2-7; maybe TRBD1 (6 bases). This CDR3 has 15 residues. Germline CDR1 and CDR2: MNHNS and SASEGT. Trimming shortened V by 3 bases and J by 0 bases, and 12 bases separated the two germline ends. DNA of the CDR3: TGTGCCAGCAGTGACAGGGGACCGAGCTCCTACGAGCAGTACTTC. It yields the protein CASSDRGPSSYEQYF.

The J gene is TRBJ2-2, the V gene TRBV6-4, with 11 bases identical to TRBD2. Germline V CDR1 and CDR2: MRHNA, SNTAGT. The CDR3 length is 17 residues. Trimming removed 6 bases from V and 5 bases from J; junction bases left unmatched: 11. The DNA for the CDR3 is TGTGCCAGCAGCCGTAAACCGGGACTAGCGGAGACCGGGGAGCTGTTTTTT. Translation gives CASSRKPGLAETGELFF.

The CDR3 loop is CASSRVRDNPGETQYF. Written as DNA, the CDR3 is TGCGCCAGCAGCCGCGTCCGGGACAACCCCGGAGAGACCCAGTACTTC. The rearrangement uses TRBV4-1 and TRBJ2-5; D might be TRBD1 (6 bases). Looked up from germline, CDR1 is MGHRA and CDR2 is YSYEKL. The CDR3 runs 16 residues. The V end was cut by 4 bases, the J end by 4 bases, with 19 bases between.

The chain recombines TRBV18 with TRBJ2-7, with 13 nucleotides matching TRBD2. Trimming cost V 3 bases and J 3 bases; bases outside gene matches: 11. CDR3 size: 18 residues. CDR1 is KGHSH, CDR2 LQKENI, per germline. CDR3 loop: CASSPLATSGRWGYEQYF. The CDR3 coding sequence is TGTGCCAGCTCACCGCTCGCGACTAGCGGGAGGTGGGGCTACGAGCAGTACTTC.

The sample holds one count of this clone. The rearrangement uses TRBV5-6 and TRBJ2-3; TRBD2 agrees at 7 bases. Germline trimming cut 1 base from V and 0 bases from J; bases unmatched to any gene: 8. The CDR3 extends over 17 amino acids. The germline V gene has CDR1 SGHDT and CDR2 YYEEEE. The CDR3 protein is CASSLRLLAASTDTQYF. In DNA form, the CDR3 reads TGTGCCAGCAGCTTGAGGCTTCTAGCGGCTAGCACAGATACGCAGTATTTT.

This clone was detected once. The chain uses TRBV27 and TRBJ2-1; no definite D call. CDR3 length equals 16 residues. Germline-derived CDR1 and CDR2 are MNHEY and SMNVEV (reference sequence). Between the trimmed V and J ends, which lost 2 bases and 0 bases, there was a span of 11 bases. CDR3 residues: CASSLAVWSSYNEQFF. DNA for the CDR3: TGTGCCAGCAGTTTAGCGGTCTGGAGCTCCTACAATGAGCAGTTCTTC.

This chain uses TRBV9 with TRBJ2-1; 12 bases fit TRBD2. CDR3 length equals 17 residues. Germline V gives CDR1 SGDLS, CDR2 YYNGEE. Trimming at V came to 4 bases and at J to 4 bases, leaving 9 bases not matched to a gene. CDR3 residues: CASSPPASGRDYNEQFF. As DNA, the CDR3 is TGTGCCAGCAGCCCACCGGCTAGCGGGAGGGATTACAATGAGCAGTTCTTC. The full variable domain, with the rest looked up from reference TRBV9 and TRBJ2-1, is DSGVTQTPKHLITATGQRVTLRCSPRSGDLSVYWYQQSLDQGLQFLIQYYNGEERAKGNILERFSAQQFPDLHSELNLSSLELGDSALYFCASSPPASGRDYNEQFFGPGTRLTVL.

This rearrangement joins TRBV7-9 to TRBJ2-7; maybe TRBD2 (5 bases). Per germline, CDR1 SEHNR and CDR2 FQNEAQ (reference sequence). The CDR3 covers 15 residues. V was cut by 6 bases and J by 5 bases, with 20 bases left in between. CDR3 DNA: TGTGCCAGCAGTCCAAAATTCCGGGCCGGGAACGAGCAGTACTTC. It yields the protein CASSPKFRAGNEQYF. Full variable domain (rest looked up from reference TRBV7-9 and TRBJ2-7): DTGVSQNPRHKITKRGQNVTFRCDPISEHNRLYWYRQTLGQGPEFLTYFQNEAQLEKSRLLSDRFSAERPKGSFSTLEIQRTEQGDSAMYLCASSPKFRAGNEQYFGPGTRLTVT.

CDR3 DNA: TGTGCCAGCAGCTTAGATATACAGACCTACGAGCAGTACTTC. This encodes CASSLDIQTYEQYF. The chain employs TRBV7-9 and TRBJ2-7; D gene unclear. The CDR3 is 14 residues long. V was trimmed by 1 base and J by 2 bases, leaving 9 bases between them. Germline V gene data show CDR1 as SEHNR and CDR2 as FQNEAQ (reference sequence).

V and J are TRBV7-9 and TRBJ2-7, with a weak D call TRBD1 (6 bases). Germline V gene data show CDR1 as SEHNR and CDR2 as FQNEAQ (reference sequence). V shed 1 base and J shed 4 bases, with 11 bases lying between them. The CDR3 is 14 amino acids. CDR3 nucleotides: TGTGCCAGCAGCTTAGGAGGGGGTGGTTACGAGCAGTACTTC. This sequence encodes CASSLGGGGYEQYF. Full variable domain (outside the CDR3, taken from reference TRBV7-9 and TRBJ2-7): DTGVSQNPRHKITKRGQNVTFRCDPISEHNRLYWYRQTLGQGPEFLTYFQNEAQLEKSRLLSDRFSAERPKGSFSTLEIQRTEQGDSAMYLCASSLGGGGYEQYFGPGTRLTVT.

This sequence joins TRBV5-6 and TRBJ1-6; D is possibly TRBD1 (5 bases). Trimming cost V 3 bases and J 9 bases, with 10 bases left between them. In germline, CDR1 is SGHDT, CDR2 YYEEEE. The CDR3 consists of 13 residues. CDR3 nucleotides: TGTGCCAGCAGCTCACCGGGGGTTTCACCCCTCCACTTT. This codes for CASSSPGVSPLHF. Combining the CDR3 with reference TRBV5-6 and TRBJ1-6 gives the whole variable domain DAGVTQSPTHLIKTRGQQVTLRCSPKSGHDTVSWYQQALGQGPQFIFQYYEEEERQRGNFPDRFSGHQFPNYSSELNVNALLLGDSALYLCASSSPGVSPLHFGNGTRLTVT.

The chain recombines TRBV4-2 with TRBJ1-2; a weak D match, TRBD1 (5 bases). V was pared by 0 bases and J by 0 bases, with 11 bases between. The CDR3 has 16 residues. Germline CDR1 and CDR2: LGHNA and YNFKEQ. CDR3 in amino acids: CASSQDRADSNYGYTF. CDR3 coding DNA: TGTGCCAGCAGCCAAGACAGGGCAGACTCTAACTATGGCTACACCTTC.

CDR3 sequence: CSVLTHPGQRGTEAFF. CDR3 nucleotide sequence: TGCAGCGTTCTTACCCATCCGGGACAAAGAGGCACTGAAGCTTTCTTT. V usage is TRBV29-1 and J usage is TRBJ1-1; weak D call: TRBD1 (6 bases). This CDR3 has 16 residues. CDR1 and CDR2 from the germline V gene are SQVTM and ANQGSEA. Trimming shortened V by 5 bases and J by 4 bases, and 23 bases separated the two germline ends.

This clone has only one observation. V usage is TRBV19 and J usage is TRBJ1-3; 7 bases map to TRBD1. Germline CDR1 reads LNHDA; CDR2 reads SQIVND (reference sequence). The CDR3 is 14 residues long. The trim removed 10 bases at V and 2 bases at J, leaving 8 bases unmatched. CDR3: CATLTGRTGNTIYF. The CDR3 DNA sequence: TGTGCCACACTGACAGGGAGGACTGGAAACACCATATATTTT.

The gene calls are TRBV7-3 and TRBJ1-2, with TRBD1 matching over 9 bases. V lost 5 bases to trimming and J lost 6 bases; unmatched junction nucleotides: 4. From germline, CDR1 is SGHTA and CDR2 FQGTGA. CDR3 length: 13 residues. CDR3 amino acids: CASSPGTGNGYTF. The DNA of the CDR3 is TGTGCCAGCAGCCCCGGGACAGGGAATGGCTACACCTTC. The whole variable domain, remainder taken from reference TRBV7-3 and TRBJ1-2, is GAGVSQTPSNKVTEKGKYVELRCDPISGHTALYWYRQSLGQGPEFLIYFQGTGAADDSGLPNDRFFAVRPEGSVSTLKIQRTERGDSAVYLCASSPGTGNGYTFGSGTRLTVV.

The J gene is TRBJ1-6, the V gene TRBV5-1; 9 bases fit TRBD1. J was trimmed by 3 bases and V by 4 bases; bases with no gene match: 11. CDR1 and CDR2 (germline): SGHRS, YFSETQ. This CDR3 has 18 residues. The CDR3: CASSDKTGGDHYNSPLHF. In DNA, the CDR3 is TGCGCCAGCAGCGATAAAACAGGGGGCGATCACTATAATTCACCCCTCCACTTT. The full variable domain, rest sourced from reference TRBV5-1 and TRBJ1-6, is KAGVTQTPRYLIKTRGQQVTLSCSPISGHRSVSWYQQTPGQGLQFLFEYFSETQRNKGNFPGRFSGRQFSNSRSEMNVSTLELGDSALYLCASSDKTGGDHYNSPLHFGNGTRLTVT.

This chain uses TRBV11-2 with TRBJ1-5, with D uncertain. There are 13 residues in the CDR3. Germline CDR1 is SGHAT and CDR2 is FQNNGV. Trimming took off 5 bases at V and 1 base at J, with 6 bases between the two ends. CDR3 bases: TGTGCCAGCAGCCTTCGGAGCAATCAGCCCCAGCATTTT. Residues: CASSLRSNQPQHF.

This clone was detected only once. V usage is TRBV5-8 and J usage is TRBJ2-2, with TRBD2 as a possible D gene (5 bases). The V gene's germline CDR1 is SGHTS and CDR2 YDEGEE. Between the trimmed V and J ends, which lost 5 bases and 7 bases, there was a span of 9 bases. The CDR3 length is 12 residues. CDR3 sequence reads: CASSRGVGELFF. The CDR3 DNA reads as TGTGCCAGCAGTCGGGGAGTCGGGGAGCTGTTTTTT.

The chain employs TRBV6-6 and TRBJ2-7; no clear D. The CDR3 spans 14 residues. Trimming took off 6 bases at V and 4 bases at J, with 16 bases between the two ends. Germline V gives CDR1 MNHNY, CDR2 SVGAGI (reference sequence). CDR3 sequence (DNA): TGTGCCAGCAGCCCGGTCGGGTCGAAATACGAGCAGTACTTC. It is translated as CASSPVGSKYEQYF.